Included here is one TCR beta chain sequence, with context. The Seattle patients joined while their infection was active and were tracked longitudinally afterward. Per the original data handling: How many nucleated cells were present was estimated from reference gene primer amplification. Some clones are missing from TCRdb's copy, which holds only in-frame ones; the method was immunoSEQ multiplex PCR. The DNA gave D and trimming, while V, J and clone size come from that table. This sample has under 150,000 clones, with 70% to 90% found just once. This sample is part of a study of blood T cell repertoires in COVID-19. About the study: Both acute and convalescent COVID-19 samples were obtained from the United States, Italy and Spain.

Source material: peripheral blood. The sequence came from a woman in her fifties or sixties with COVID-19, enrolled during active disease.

Written as DNA, the CDR3 is TGCGCCAGCAGCTTGGGTGGACAGGGGTCCTACGAGCAGTACTTC. It encodes CASSLGGQGSYEQYF. The rearrangement joins TRBV5-1 to TRBJ2-7, with 9 positions matching TRBD1. Germline V CDR1 and CDR2: SGHRS, YFSETQ. CDR3 length equals 15 residues. With V trimmed by 0 bases and J by 1 base, 2 bases remained unmatched.